A single sample is the source of the 5 T cell receptor beta chains below, sequenced in a study of OX40 agonist ivuxolimab in advanced cancers. Method: immunoSEQ multiplex PCR; TCRdb's copy keeps in-frame clones and lacks some. Among 50,000 to 65,000 clones listed, 81% were seen once. Sequenced material: CD4+ or CD8+ T cells sorted from blood, taken in a trial of the OX40 agonist ivuxolimab. The receptor set was obtained from an adult with an advanced solid tumor such as melanoma, head and neck, liver or kidney cancer.

This clone was observed a few times. The rearrangement joins TRBV29-1 to TRBJ1-5; tentative D call: TRBD1 (6 bases). The CDR3 has 13 amino acids. Trimming cost V 5 bases and J 7 bases, with 15 bases left between them. CDR1 is SQVTM and CDR2 is ANQGSEA in the germline V gene. The CDR3 region is CSVRDTFEQPQHF. The CDR3, as DNA: TGCAGCGTTAGGGACACCTTCGAACAGCCCCAGCATTTT.

This clone was seen more than once but under ten times. V usage is TRBV19 and J usage is TRBJ1-2; D may be TRBD1 (6 bases). Trimming removed 5 bases from V and 3 bases from J, with 10 bases in between. The germline V gene encodes CDR1 LNHDA and CDR2 SQIVND (reference sequence). CDR3 size: 13 residues. CDR3 bases: TGTGCCAGTAGTGTGGACAGACACTATGGCTACACCTTC. This codes for CASSVDRHYGYTF.

This clone appeared a few times. This rearrangement joins TRBV6-6 to TRBJ1-2, with D maybe TRBD1 (5 bases). V shed 8 bases and J shed 4 bases, with 14 bases lying between them. This CDR3 is 13 amino acids long. CDR1 is MNHNY, CDR2 SVGAGI, per germline (reference sequence). This CDR3 is CASLDIGVYGYTF. The CDR3 DNA reads TGTGCCAGCTTAGACATAGGGGTCTATGGCTACACCTTC.

A single count supports this clone. The V call is TRBV19, the J call TRBJ1-5; 8 nucleotides line up with TRBD1. Trimming at V came to 5 bases and at J to 7 bases, leaving 4 bases not matched to a gene. Germline V gives CDR1 LNHDA, CDR2 SQIVND (reference sequence). This CDR3 is built from 13 residues. The CDR3 loop is CASSFDRGQPQHF. In DNA, the CDR3 is TGTGCCAGTAGTTTTGACAGGGGCCAGCCCCAGCATTTT.

This clone was seen a single time. The rearrangement joins TRBV5-8 to TRBJ2-5; D is possibly TRBD2 (5 bases). V was pared by 4 bases and J by 3 bases, with 22 bases between. The germline V gene encodes CDR1 SGHTS and CDR2 YDEGEE. This CDR3 comprises 17 residues. The CDR3 DNA reads as TGTGCCAGCAGCCCCACTGGAACAAGACTACGTAAAGAGACCCAGTACTTC. Residues: CASSPTGTRLRKETQYF.